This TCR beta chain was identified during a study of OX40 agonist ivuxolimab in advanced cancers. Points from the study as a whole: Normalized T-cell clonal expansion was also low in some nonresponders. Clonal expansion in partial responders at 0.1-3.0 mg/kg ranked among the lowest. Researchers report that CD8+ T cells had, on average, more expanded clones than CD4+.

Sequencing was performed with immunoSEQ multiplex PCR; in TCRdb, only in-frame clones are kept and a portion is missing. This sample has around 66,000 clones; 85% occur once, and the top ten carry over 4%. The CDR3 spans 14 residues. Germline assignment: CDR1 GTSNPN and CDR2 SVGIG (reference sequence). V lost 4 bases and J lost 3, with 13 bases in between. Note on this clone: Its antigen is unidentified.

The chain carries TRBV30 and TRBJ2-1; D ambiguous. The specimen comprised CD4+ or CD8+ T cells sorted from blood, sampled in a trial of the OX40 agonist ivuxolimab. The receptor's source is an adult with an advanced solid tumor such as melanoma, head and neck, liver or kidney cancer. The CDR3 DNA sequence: TGTGCCTGGAAAGTAGCCCTTTTCTACAATGAGCAGTTCTTC. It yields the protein CAWKVALFYNEQFF.